These 21 T cell receptor beta chains share one sample of origin, sequenced in a study of spatial heterogeneity in lung cancer (dated by TCRdb to between 2018 and 2020). The investigation overall reported the following: The number of expanded intratumoral alpha and beta TCRs correlated with the tumor nonsynonymous mutation count.

No antigens are known for them. Read against the paper, the sample's time point label means: sample taken at primary tumor resection. The library relied on 5' RACE. TCRdb lists the instrument as NextSeq 500. TCRdb trimmed public reads at Q25 via fastp, called clones via MiXCR and kept in-frame beta chains. One record per CDR3 amino acid sequence lists the most common genes and DNA. The sample table contains some 7,000 distinct CDR3 sequences; only one count was recorded for over 11% of them. The top ten constitute about a tenth of the sample. Sequenced material: lung tumor tissue, taken at surgery. Every receptor here comes from a male donor with early-stage non-small cell lung cancer.

This clonotype has a count of ten or more. This chain connects TRBV6-5 to TRBJ2-1; 10 bases map to TRBD2. The ends lost 2 bases at V and 9 bases at J; junction bases unmatched: 4. CDR3 length: 14 amino acids. Germline CDR1 and CDR2: MNHEY and SVGAGI. CDR3 residues: CASSYLAGDVEQFF. CDR3 bases: TGTGCCAGCAGTTACCTAGCGGGAGACGTTGAGCAGTTCTTC.

This clonotype was seen at least ten times. The chain employs TRBV6-5 and TRBJ1-2; D perhaps matches TRBD1 (6 bases). V gave up 5 bases and J gave up 8 bases, with 15 bases separating them. The CDR3 has 13 residues. From germline, CDR1 is MNHEY and CDR2 SVGAGI. CDR3: CASSRNREGGYTF. CDR3 bases: TGTGCCAGCAGTCGAAACAGGGAGGGAGGCTACACCTTC.

CDR3 sequence (DNA): TGCAGTGCTAGAGATCTGGACACGGCCTACGAGCAGTACTTC. This codes for CSARDLDTAYEQYF. The chain employs TRBV20-1 and TRBJ2-7; D might be TRBD1 (5 bases). The CDR3 is 14 residues long. The V end lost 0 bases, the J end lost 2 bases, and 11 bases lay between the germline ends. Per germline, CDR1 DFQATT and CDR2 SNEGSKA (reference sequence).

Sample share makes this clonotype medium-sized. V and J are TRBV20-1 and TRBJ2-1; no reliable D call. Germline V CDR1 and CDR2: DFQATT, SNEGSKA (reference sequence). The CDR3 spans 13 residues. The V gene lost 3 bases and the J gene lost 4 bases, with 10 bases spanning the gap. The CDR3 region is CSARLRIYNEQFF. Here the CDR3 DNA reads TGCAGTGCTAGGCTCCGGATTTACAATGAGCAGTTCTTC.

Within the sample, this clonotype is medium-sized. The gene calls are TRBV25-1 and TRBJ1-1, with D tentatively TRBD1 (6 bases). The CDR3 runs to 13 residues. The V gene lost 6 bases and the J gene lost 4 bases, with 12 bases spanning the gap. Germline V gene sequence: CDR1 MGHDK, CDR2 SYGVNS. The CDR3 loop reads CASRTRDTTEAFF. CDR3 in DNA: TGTGCCAGCAGGACCCGGGACACCACTGAAGCTTTCTTT. The whole variable domain, filled in from reference TRBV25-1 and TRBJ1-1, reads EADIYQTPRYLVIGTGKKITLECSQTMGHDKMYWYQQDPGMELHLIHYSYGVNSTEKGDLSSESTVSRIRTEHFPLTLESARPSHTSQYLCASRTRDTTEAFFGQGTRLTVV.

This clonotype was seen repeatedly, ten times or more. The chain couples TRBV5-4 to TRBJ2-2; 12 nucleotides match TRBD2. Per germline, CDR1 SGHNT and CDR2 YYREEE (reference sequence). V shed 3 bases and J 4 bases; nucleotides not matched to a gene: 4. CDR3 length: 16 residues. CDR3 bases: TGTGCCAGCAGCTCCGGACTAGCGGGAAGCACCGGGGAGCTGTTTTTT. It is translated as CASSSGLAGSTGELFF.

Many counts were recorded for this clonotype. This rearrangement joins TRBV11-2 to TRBJ2-7; 7 bases map to TRBD2. The CDR3 covers 17 residues. Unmatched junction bases numbered 13, after V lost 1 base and J lost 4 bases. Germline CDR1 and CDR2: SGHAT and FQNNGV. The CDR3 DNA reads TGTGCCAGCAGCTTAGCGCGGGACCCAGGGACTATATACGAGCAGTACTTC. Amino acids: CASSLARDPGTIYEQYF.

This clonotype was seen a few times. J is TRBJ2-7 and V is TRBV3-1, with a tentative D call TRBD1 (5 bases). Looked up from germline, CDR1 is LGHDT and CDR2 is YNNKEL (reference sequence). There are 15 residues in the CDR3. V was clipped by 4 bases and J by 7 bases, with 20 bases between them. The CDR3 DNA sequence: TGTGCCAGCAGCCTTGGGGCAGGGCGTGCTGGAGAGCAGTACTTC. This codes for CASSLGAGRAGEQYF.

This clonotype was observed many times. This chain joins TRBV25-1 and TRBJ2-2; 8 bases are shared with TRBD1. This CDR3 has 15 amino acids. Germline assignment: CDR1 MGHDK and CDR2 SYGVNS. J lost 0 bases, V lost 8 bases, and 5 bases had no gene match. CDR3 DNA: TGTGCCAGCGGTTGGACAGGGACGAACACCGGGGAGCTGTTTTTT. It specifies CASGWTGTNTGELFF.

This clonotype rates as medium-sized. This chain connects TRBV29-1 to TRBJ2-3; D remains unclear. Germline V lookup: CDR1 SQVTM, CDR2 ANQGSEA. Trimming pared 7 bases from V and 2 bases from J, leaving 10 bases between. CDR3 length: 12 amino acids. In DNA form, the CDR3 reads TGCAGCGCGAAGGGCGACACAGATACGCAGTATTTT. Its protein is CSAKGDTDTQYF.

This clonotype came up a few times. The chain carries TRBV27 and TRBJ1-6; possibly TRBD1 for D (6 bases). Deletions cut 3 bases from V and 16 bases from J, with 10 bases between. Per the germline V gene, CDR1 is MNHEY and CDR2 is SMNVEV (reference sequence). The CDR3 totals 11 residues. CDR3 coding DNA: TGTGCCAGCAGTTTGAGGGGGGAGCTCCACTTT. Protein product: CASSLRGELHF.

This chain links TRBV5-1 with TRBJ2-3, with unresolved D. Per the germline V gene, CDR1 is SGHRS and CDR2 is YFSETQ. The CDR3 is 12 residues long. Trimming shortened V by 0 bases and J by 5 bases, and 4 bases separated the two germline ends. The CDR3 sequence: CASSLEGDTQYF. The CDR3 coding sequence is TGCGCCAGCAGCTTGGAGGGAGATACGCAGTATTTT.

The chain employs TRBV3-1 and TRBJ1-1; a possible D gene is TRBD1 (5 bases). The CDR3 covers 11 residues. The germline V gene encodes CDR1 LGHDT and CDR2 YNNKEL (reference sequence). The germline V and J ends were trimmed by 8 bases and 8 bases, with 12 bases remaining between them. CDR3 DNA sequence: TGTGCCAGCGGTCGCGAGGGGGAAGCTTTCTTT. Protein product: CASGREGEAFF. The variable domain in full, completed from reference TRBV3-1 and TRBJ1-1, reads DTAVSQTPKYLVTQMGNDKSIKCEQNLGHDTMYWYKQDSKKFLKIMFSYNNKELIINETVPNRFSPKSPDKAHLNLHINSLELGDSAVYFCASGREGEAFFGQGTRLTVV.

This clonotype occurred many times. The chain joins TRBV3-1 to TRBJ1-1; 7 bases line up with TRBD1. Trimming removed 4 bases from V and 11 bases from J; junction bases left unmatched: 19. Germline V gives CDR1 LGHDT, CDR2 YNNKEL (reference sequence). CDR3 size: 16 residues. The DNA for the CDR3 is TGTGCCAGCAGCCCAGGGACAGCCGGGGTGGGTTTGTCGGCTTTCTTT. This codes for CASSPGTAGVGLSAFF.

This clonotype was detected ten times or more. The chain recombines TRBV29-1 with TRBJ1-4; 7 bases are a match to TRBD1. V lost 8 bases to trimming and J lost 7 bases; unmatched junction nucleotides: 7. Germline assignment: CDR1 SQVTM and CDR2 ANQGSEA. This CDR3 spans 12 amino acids. CDR3 in DNA: TGCAGCATAGGGGGCGGCGGTGAAAAACTGTTTTTT. This codes for CSIGGGGEKLFF.

This clonotype is classed as medium-sized (0.01 to 0.1%). The V and J genes are TRBV30 and TRBJ1-2; 9 nucleotides agree with TRBD1. The ends lost 5 bases at V and 4 bases at J; junction bases unmatched: 5. Germline V CDR1 and CDR2: GTSNPN, SVGIG (reference sequence). The CDR3 sequence is 13 residues long. The CDR3: CAWDRDRAYGYTF. Written as DNA, the CDR3 is TGTGCCTGGGACCGGGACAGGGCCTATGGCTACACCTTC.

This clonotype was seen at least ten times. The chain uses TRBV6-5 and TRBJ1-5, with D unclear. Trimming left V 8 bases short and J 4 bases short, with 12 bases between. This CDR3 has 13 amino acids. The germline V gene has CDR1 MNHEY and CDR2 SVGAGI. In DNA form, the CDR3 reads TGTGCCAGCGGCACCGCGGGAAATCAGCCCCAGCATTTT. Translation gives CASGTAGNQPQHF.

This clonotype qualifies as medium-sized (0.01 to 0.1%). V usage is TRBV2 and J usage is TRBJ1-1, with TRBD1 as a possible D gene (6 bases). The CDR3 runs to 14 residues. CDR1 is SNHLY and CDR2 is FYNNEI in the germline V gene. Trimming pared 4 bases from V and 10 bases from J, leaving 19 bases between. CDR3 amino acids: CASSAGPRGSRAFF. CDR3 coding DNA: TGTGCCAGCAGTGCGGGGCCTAGGGGGTCAAGAGCTTTCTTT. Variable domain in full (rest from reference TRBV2 and TRBJ1-1): EPEVTQTPSHQVTQMGQEVILRCVPISNHLYFYWYRQILGQKVEFLVSFYNNEISEKSEIFDDQFSVERPDGSNFTLKIRSTKLEDSAMYFCASSAGPRGSRAFFGQGTRLTVV.

This rearrangement joins TRBV11-1 to TRBJ2-7; TRBD1 agrees at 10 bases. This CDR3 comprises 13 residues. V lost 4 bases, J lost 7 bases, and 4 bases stayed unmatched. From germline, CDR1 is SGHAT and CDR2 FQDESV (reference sequence). The CDR3 region is CASSSRTGGEQYF. The CDR3 bases are TGTGCCAGCAGCTCACGGACAGGGGGTGAGCAGTACTTC.

This clonotype qualifies as medium-sized. The V gene is TRBV29-1, the J gene TRBJ2-2; 9 bases map to TRBD1. There are 14 residues in the CDR3. The V gene's germline CDR1 is SQVTM and CDR2 ANQGSEA. Trimming took 5 bases from V and 0 from J; bases not matched to a gene: 1. Written as DNA, the CDR3 is TGCAGCGTTCGGACAGGGGCGAACACCGGGGAGCTGTTTTTT. It is translated as CSVRTGANTGELFF.

There are a few counts of this clonotype. The chain uses TRBV6-6 and TRBJ2-5; 9 bases map to TRBD2. With 2 bases clipped from V and 5 bases from J, the junction kept 12 bases outside the gene matches. Germline-derived CDR1 and CDR2 are MNHNY and SVGAGI (reference sequence). The CDR3 loop spans 17 amino acids. DNA of the CDR3: TGTGCCAGCAGTTACGTCTTCCTAGCGGGAATGGGGGAGACCCAGTACTTC. Its translation: CASSYVFLAGMGETQYF.